This TCR beta chain derives from a study of CD8 T cell repertoires and HIV-1 epitope variants. Across the whole study: Each of Twenty-five Gag and Nef epitope peptides stimulated a separate culture. Tested: three Gag epitope families, Nef HW9 and YT9. Overall study findings and caveats: The TAALDMSHF plasma variant had no responses, unlike KF9 (roughly 5 clonotypes) and HW9 (one). Some 10 antigen-specific TCR beta clonotypes were found; about six seemed cross-reactive to variants.

CDR1 is SGHTA and CDR2 is FQGNSA in the germline V gene. V was pared by 3 bases and J by 7 bases, with 9 bases of the junction left unmatched. This CDR3 is built from 17 residues. Profiled with immunoSEQ multiplex PCR; TCRdb holds only in-frame clones, not every one. The sample yields about 5,000 clones, around 73% seen once. About this clone: Its antigen is unknown.

Sequencing was done on a sample of cultured CD8+ T cells derived from PBMCs. The TCR comes from a male donor with HIV. This sequence joins TRBV7-2 and TRBJ2-4; 13 bases fit TRBD2. CDR3 coding DNA: TGTGCCAGCAGCTTGCCGGGACTAGCGGGATCGGGGAACATTCAGTACTTC. This gives the protein CASSLPGLAGSGNIQYF.